This T cell receptor (beta chain) was found in a study of CXCR3-negative and CXCR3-positive naive CD8 T cells. A word on this clonotype: Its specificity is not known.

CDR3 size: 13 residues. The TRB libraries of cDNA were built by UMI-labeled 5' RACE. For each CDR3 protein, TCRdb gives one entry from its re-call of the 5' RACE reads, without DNA. In all, the sample yields around 34,000 distinct CDR3 sequences. Findings of the study overall: Naive CXCR3-positive and CXCR3-negative cells shared similar TRBV-TRBJ usage, unlike memory cells.

Sequencing was carried out using memory CD8+ T cells from blood. The chain links TRBV12-3 or TRBV12-4 to TRBJ2-1; TCRdb returns TRBD1, unconfirmable since there is no DNA. This sequence was found in a human donor in good health. Some clones in this sample may be carry-over from other donors' samples. The CDR3 spells CASSSSGSYEQFF.